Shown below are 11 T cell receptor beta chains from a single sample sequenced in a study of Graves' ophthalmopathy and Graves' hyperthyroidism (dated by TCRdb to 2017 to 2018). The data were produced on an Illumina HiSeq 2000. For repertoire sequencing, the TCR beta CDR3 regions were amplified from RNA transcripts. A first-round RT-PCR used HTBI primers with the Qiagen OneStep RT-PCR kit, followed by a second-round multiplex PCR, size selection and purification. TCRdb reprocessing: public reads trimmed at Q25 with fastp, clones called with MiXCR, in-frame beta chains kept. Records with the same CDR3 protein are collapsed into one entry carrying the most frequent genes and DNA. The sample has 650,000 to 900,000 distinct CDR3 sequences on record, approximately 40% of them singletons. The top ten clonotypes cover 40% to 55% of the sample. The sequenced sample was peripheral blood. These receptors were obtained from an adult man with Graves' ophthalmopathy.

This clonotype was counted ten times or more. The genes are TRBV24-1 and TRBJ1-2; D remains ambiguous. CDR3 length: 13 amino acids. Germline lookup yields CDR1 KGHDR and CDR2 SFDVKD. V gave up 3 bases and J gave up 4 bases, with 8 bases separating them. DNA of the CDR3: TGTGCCACCAGTGATGCCAAGGTCTATGGCTACACCTTC. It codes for CATSDAKVYGYTF.

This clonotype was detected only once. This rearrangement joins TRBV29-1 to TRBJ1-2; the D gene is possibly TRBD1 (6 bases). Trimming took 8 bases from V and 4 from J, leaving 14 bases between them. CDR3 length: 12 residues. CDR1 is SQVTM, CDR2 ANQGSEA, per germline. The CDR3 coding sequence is TGCAGCCATGAACAACAGGGCTATGGCTACACCTTC. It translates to CSHEQQGYGYTF.

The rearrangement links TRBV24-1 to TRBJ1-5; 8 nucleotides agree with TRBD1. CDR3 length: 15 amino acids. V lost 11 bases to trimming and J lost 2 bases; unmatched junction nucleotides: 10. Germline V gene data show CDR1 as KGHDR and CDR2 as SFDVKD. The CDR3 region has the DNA TGTGCCAGCAGGGGGCAGGGTAAAGGCAATCAGCCCCAGCATTTT. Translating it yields CASRGQGKGNQPQHF.

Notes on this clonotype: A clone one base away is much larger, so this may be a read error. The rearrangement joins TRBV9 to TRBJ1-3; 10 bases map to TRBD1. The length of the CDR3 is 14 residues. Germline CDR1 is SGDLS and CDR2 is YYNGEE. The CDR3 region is CASSGQGAGNTTYF. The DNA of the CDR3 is TGTGCCAGCAGCGGACAGGGGGCTGGAAACACCACATATTTT.

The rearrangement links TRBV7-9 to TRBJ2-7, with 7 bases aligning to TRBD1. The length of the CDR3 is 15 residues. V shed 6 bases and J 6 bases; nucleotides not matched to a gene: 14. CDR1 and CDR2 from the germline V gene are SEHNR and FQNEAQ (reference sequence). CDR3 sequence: CASSPEMTGSSEQYF. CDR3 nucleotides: TGTGCCAGCAGTCCTGAAATGACAGGGTCTTCCGAGCAGTACTTC.

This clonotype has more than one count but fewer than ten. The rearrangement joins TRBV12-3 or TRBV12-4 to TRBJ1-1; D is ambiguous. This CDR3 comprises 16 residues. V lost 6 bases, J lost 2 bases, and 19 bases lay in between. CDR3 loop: CASSPREGRPNTEAFF. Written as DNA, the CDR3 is TGTGCCAGCAGCCCAAGGGAGGGTCGGCCCAACACTGAAGCTTTCTTT.

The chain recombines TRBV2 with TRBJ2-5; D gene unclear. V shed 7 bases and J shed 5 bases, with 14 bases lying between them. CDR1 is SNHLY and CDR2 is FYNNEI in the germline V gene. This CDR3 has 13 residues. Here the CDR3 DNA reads TGTGCCAGCACAAGGAGTTATGGGGAGACCCAGTACTTC. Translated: CASTRSYGETQYF.

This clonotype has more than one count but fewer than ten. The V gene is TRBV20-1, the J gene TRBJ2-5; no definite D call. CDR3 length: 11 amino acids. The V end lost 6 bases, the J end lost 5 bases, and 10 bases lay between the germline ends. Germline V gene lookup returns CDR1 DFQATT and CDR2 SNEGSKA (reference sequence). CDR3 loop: CSAENMETQYF. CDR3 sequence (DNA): TGCAGTGCCGAGAATATGGAGACCCAGTACTTC.

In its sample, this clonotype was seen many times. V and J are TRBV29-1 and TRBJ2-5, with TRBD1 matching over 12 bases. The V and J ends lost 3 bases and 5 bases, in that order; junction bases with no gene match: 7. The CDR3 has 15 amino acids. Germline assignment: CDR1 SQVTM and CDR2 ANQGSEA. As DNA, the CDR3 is TGCAGCGTTGAGCGGGGGACAGGGGGCATCGAGACCCAGTACTTC. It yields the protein CSVERGTGGIETQYF.

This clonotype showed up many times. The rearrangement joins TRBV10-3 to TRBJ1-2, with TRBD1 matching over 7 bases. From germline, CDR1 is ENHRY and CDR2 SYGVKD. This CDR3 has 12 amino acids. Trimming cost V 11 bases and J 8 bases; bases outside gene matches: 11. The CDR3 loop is CAAKDRVGGYTF. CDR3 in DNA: TGTGCCGCGAAAGACAGGGTCGGCGGCTACACCTTC.

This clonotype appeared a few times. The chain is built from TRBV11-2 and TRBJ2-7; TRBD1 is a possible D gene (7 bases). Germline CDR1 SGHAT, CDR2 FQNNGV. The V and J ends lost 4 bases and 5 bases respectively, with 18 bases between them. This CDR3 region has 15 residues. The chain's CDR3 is CASSWGDRAFDEQYF. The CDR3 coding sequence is TGTGCCAGCAGCTGGGGGGACAGAGCTTTCGACGAGCAGTACTTC.